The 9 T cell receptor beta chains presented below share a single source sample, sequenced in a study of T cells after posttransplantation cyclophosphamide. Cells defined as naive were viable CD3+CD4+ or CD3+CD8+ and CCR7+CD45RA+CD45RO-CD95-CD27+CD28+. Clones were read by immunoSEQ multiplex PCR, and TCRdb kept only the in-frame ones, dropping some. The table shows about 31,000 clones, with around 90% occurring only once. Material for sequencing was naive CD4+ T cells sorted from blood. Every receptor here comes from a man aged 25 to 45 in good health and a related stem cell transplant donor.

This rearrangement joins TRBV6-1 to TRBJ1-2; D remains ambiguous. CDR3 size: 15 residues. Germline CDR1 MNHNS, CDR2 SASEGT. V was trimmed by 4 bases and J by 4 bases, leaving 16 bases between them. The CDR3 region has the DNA TGTGCCAGCAGTGCCCCCGGGTGGCGGGGCTATGGCTACACCTTC. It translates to CASSAPGWRGYGYTF.

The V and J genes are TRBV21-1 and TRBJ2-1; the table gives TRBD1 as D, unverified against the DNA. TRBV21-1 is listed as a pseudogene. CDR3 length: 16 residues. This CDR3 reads CASSKWGHTLHNEQFF. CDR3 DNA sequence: TGTGCCAGCAGCAAATGGGGACATACCCTACACAATGAGCAGTTCTTC.

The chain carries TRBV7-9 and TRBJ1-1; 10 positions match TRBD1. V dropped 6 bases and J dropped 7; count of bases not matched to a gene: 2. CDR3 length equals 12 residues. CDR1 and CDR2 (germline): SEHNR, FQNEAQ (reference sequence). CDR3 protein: CASRGQGNEAFF. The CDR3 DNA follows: TGTGCCAGCAGGGGACAGGGGAATGAAGCTTTCTTT.

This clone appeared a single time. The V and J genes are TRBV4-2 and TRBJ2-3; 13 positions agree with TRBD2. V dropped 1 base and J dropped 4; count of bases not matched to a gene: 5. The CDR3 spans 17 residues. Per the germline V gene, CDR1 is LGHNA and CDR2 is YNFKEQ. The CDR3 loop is CASSQVTSGGGPDTQYF. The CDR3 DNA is TGTGCCAGCAGCCAAGTAACTAGCGGGGGGGGGCCAGATACGCAGTATTTT.

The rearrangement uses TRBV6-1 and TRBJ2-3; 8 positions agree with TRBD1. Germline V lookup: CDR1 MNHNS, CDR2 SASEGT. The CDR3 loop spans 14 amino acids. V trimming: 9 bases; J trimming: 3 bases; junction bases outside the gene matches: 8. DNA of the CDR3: TGTGCCAGTGGACGGACAGGGAGTACAGATACGCAGTATTTT. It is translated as CASGRTGSTDTQYF.

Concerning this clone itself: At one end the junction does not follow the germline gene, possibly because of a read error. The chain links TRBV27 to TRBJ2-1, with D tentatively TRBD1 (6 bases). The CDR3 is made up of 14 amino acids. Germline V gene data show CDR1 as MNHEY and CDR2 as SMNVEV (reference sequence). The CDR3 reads CASSLTQGRIRQFF. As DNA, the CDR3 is TGTGCTAGCAGTTTAACACAGGGTAGGATTAGGCAGTTCTTC.

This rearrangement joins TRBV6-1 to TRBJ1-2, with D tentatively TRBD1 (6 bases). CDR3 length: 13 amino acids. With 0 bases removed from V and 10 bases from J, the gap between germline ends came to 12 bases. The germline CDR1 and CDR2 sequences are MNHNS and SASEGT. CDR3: CASSEAWDTNYTF. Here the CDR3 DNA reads TGTGCCAGCAGTGAAGCGTGGGACACCAACTACACCTTC.

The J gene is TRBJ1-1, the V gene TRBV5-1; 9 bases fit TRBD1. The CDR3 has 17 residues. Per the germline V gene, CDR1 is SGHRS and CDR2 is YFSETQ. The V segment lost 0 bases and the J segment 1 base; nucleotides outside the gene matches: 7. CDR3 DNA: TGCGCCAGCAGCTTGGGCCGGGACAGGGTAGCGAACACTGAAGCTTTCTTT. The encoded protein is CASSLGRDRVANTEAFF.

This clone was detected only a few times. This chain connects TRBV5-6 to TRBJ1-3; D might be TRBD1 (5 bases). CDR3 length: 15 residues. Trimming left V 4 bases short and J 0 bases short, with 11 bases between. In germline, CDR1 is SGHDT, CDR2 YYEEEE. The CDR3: CASSPGVGSGNTIYF. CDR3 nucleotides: TGTGCCAGCAGCCCGGGGGTCGGCTCTGGAAACACCATATATTTT. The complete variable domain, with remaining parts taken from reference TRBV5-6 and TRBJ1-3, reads DAGVTQSPTHLIKTRGQQVTLRCSPKSGHDTVSWYQQALGQGPQFIFQYYEEEERQRGNFPDRFSGHQFPNYSSELNVNALLLGDSALYLCASSPGVGSGNTIYFGEGSWLTVV.